This T cell receptor (beta chain) was retrieved from a study of T cell responses to AZD1222 COVID-19 vaccine. Study-level findings and limits: White British people made up most donors, females outnumbered males, and clonal diversity was possibly underestimated. Within unmutated variant regions lay the reported targets of nearly half of spike-specific TCRs. Spike-specific TCR breadth and depth rose after two AZD1222 doses. Vaccine-related CD4 TCRs covered spike, predominating at 160-218 and 743-854.

Only one count was recorded for this clone. The antigen remains unidentified. Sequencing used immunoSEQ multiplex PCR; TCRdb keeps in-frame clones, though not all of them. Here the sample spans over 95,000 clones, around 89% being singletons. The ends lost 2 bases at V and 7 bases at J; junction bases unmatched: 8. This CDR3 has 16 amino acids. CDR1 MNHEY and CDR2 SVGAGI come from the germline V gene. This clonotype originated in an adult in good health. This chain joins TRBV6-5 and TRBJ1-4; 9 bases align to TRBD1. The sequences come from peripheral blood, collected on day 0 of AZD1222 vaccination. The CDR3 DNA is TGTGCCAGCAGTTACGGACAGGGGATGCTCGGTGAAAAACTGTTTTTT. Translating it yields CASSYGQGMLGEKLFF.